A selection of T cell receptor beta chains follows, all from one sample in a study of blood T cell repertoires in COVID-19. Here immunoSEQ multiplex PCR was the method, and the copy in TCRdb shows in-frame clones only, minus some. The profile shows 350,000 to 450,000 clones, roughly 90% of them singletons. Sequenced: PBMCs or T cells enriched from blood (not recorded which). The receptors were sampled from a woman in her thirties or forties who had been exposed to COVID-19. Each CDR3 is given with its conserved first and last residue. The D gene is left open where the match is weak. Size values are once, few and many counts, or a class for expanded clones, and some rows have none.

abundance: NA
d_gene: TRBD1
j_gene: TRBJ2-1
v_gene: TRBV6-4
CDR3aa: CASSDGTGGDEQFF
CDR3nt: TGTGCCAGCAGTGACGGGACAGGGGGGGATGAGCAGTTCTTC

abundance: NA
d_gene: NA
j_gene: TRBJ1-2
v_gene: TRBV6-5
CDR3aa: CASSPDFGYTF
CDR3nt: TGTGCCAGCAGTCCAGATTTTGGCTACACCTTC

abundance: NA
d_gene: TRBD2
j_gene: TRBJ2-1
v_gene: TRBV18
CDR3aa: CASSPQALAGDNEQFF
CDR3nt: TGTGCCAGCTCACCTCAGGCACTAGCGGGGGACAATGAGCAGTTCTTC

abundance: NA
d_gene: NA
j_gene: TRBJ2-1
v_gene: TRBV7-6
CDR3aa: CASSYPPTPSSYNEQFF
CDR3nt: TGTGCCAGCAGCTACCCCCCGACTCCCAGCTCCTACAATGAGCAGTTCTTC

abundance: NA
d_gene: NA
j_gene: TRBJ1-1
v_gene: TRBV19
CDR3aa: CASSIRAGNGAAFF
CDR3nt: TGTGCCAGTAGTATTCGTGCAGGGAACGGAGCAGCTTTCTTT

abundance: once
d_gene: NA
j_gene: TRBJ1-4
v_gene: TRBV11-3
CDR3aa: CASSLLGQGNEKLFF
CDR3nt: TGTGCCAGCAGCCTGTTAGGGCAGGGAAATGAAAAACTGTTTTTT

abundance: NA
d_gene: NA
j_gene: TRBJ2-1
v_gene: TRBV2
CDR3aa: CASSLLTGSYNEQFF
CDR3nt: TGTGCCAGCAGTTTGCTCACGGGGTCCTACAATGAGCAGTTCTTC

abundance: NA
d_gene: TRBD2
j_gene: TRBJ2-3
v_gene: TRBV7-3
CDR3aa: CASSLTPRGGSTDTQYF
CDR3nt: TGTGCCAGCAGCTTAACGCCCCGCGGGGGTAGCACAGATACGCAGTATTTT

abundance: NA
d_gene: NA
j_gene: TRBJ1-3
v_gene: TRBV6-5
CDR3aa: CASSYSHSGNTIYF
CDR3nt: TGTGCCAGCAGTTACTCCCACTCTGGAAACACCATATATTTT

abundance: NA
d_gene: TRBD1
j_gene: TRBJ2-1
v_gene: TRBV6-6
CDR3aa: CATEGTVGGEQFF
CDR3nt: TGTGCCACCGAGGGGACAGTTGGGGGCGAGCAGTTCTTC

abundance: NA
d_gene: NA
j_gene: TRBJ1-2
v_gene: TRBV3-1/TRBV3-2
CDR3aa: CASSQDPRSFPYGYTF
CDR3nt: TGTGCCAGCAGCCAAGATCCCCGGAGTTTTCCCTATGGCTACACCTTC

abundance: once
d_gene: TRBD2
j_gene: TRBJ2-2
v_gene: TRBV7-9
CDR3aa: CASSLALAGGAGELFF
CDR3nt: TGTGCCAGCAGCTTAGCGCTAGCGGGAGGGGCCGGGGAGCTGTTTTTT

abundance: NA
d_gene: NA
j_gene: TRBJ1-6
v_gene: TRBV30
CDR3aa: CAWSVGRGDNSPLHF
CDR3nt: TGTGCCTGGAGTGTAGGAAGGGGCGATAATTCACCCCTCCACTTT

abundance: few
d_gene: NA
j_gene: TRBJ1-2
v_gene: TRBV14
CDR3aa: CASSQAGGRSGYTF
CDR3nt: TGTGCCAGCAGCCAAGCCGGGGGTCGTTCTGGCTACACCTTC

abundance: NA
d_gene: TRBD2
j_gene: TRBJ2-1
v_gene: TRBV2
CDR3aa: CASSDLAGASYNEQFF
CDR3nt: TGTGCCAGCAGTGATTTAGCGGGAGCGTCCTACAATGAGCAGTTCTTC

abundance: NA
d_gene: TRBD1
j_gene: TRBJ1-1
v_gene: TRBV19
CDR3aa: CASRQAGGNTEAFF
CDR3nt: TGTGCCAGTCGTCAGGCAGGGGGCAACACTGAAGCTTTCTTT

abundance: once
d_gene: NA
j_gene: TRBJ1-2
v_gene: TRBV15
CDR3aa: CATSRVFSDTRNYGYTF
CDR3nt: TGTGCCACCAGCAGAGTCTTTTCGGACACCAGGAACTATGGCTACACCTTC

abundance: NA
d_gene: TRBD1
j_gene: TRBJ1-5
v_gene: TRBV7-9
CDR3aa: CASSLVGGRGAQPQHF
CDR3nt: TGTGCCAGCAGCTTAGTCGGGGGCAGGGGGGCTCAGCCCCAGCATTTT

abundance: NA
d_gene: TRBD2
j_gene: TRBJ2-1
v_gene: TRBV19
CDR3aa: CASSIEALAGNEQFF
CDR3nt: TGTGCCAGTAGTATAGAGGCCCTAGCGGGAAATGAGCAGTTCTTC

abundance: NA
d_gene: NA
j_gene: TRBJ2-2
v_gene: TRBV5-1
CDR3aa: CASASEGGTGELFF
CDR3nt: TGCGCCAGCGCTAGCGAAGGTGGCACCGGGGAGCTGTTTTTT

abundance: NA
d_gene: TRBD1
j_gene: TRBJ1-2
v_gene: TRBV19
CDR3aa: CASRDRGGLRHGYTF
CDR3nt: TGTGCCAGCCGGGACAGGGGTGGTCTAAGGCATGGCTACACCTTC

abundance: NA
d_gene: NA
j_gene: TRBJ1-6
v_gene: TRBV5-6
CDR3aa: CASGPSPGSNSPLHF
CDR3nt: TGTGCCAGCGGCCCCTCGCCAGGTTCGAATTCACCCCTCCACTTT

abundance: once
d_gene: NA
j_gene: TRBJ2-7
v_gene: TRBV25-1
CDR3aa: CASREERAGYEQYF
CDR3nt: TGTGCCAGCAGGGAAGAGCGGGCCGGCTACGAGCAGTACTTC

abundance: NA
d_gene: TRBD1
j_gene: TRBJ1-6
v_gene: TRBV5-1
CDR3aa: CASSLLRIGQVDNSPLHF
CDR3nt: TGCGCCAGCAGCTTGTTGAGGATAGGACAGGTCGATAATTCACCCCTCCACTTT

abundance: NA
d_gene: NA
j_gene: TRBJ1-5
v_gene: TRBV19
CDR3aa: CASRLSGGSENQPQHF
CDR3nt: TGTGCCAGTAGGCTTTCTGGGGGCTCGGAAAATCAGCCCCAGCATTTT

abundance: NA
d_gene: TRBD1
j_gene: TRBJ1-6
v_gene: TRBV7-2
CDR3aa: CASSLAGTDFSSYNSPLHF
CDR3nt: TGTGCCAGCAGCTTAGCCGGGACAGACTTCAGCTCCTATAATTCACCCCTCCACTTT

abundance: NA
d_gene: NA
j_gene: TRBJ1-6
v_gene: TRBV28
CDR3aa: CASSLALFNSPLHF
CDR3nt: TGTGCCAGCAGTTTGGCCCTCTTCAATTCACCCCTCCACTTT

abundance: NA
d_gene: NA
j_gene: TRBJ2-1
v_gene: TRBV6-2/TRBV6-3
CDR3aa: CASSIPLYLEQFF
CDR3nt: TGTGCCAGCAGTATCCCCCTCTACCTGGAGCAGTTCTTC

abundance: NA
d_gene: TRBD1
j_gene: TRBJ1-2
v_gene: TRBV5-6
CDR3aa: CASSSGQGYGYTF
CDR3nt: TGTGCCAGCAGCTCGGGACAGGGCTATGGCTACACCTTC

abundance: NA
d_gene: NA
j_gene: TRBJ1-1
v_gene: TRBV20-1
CDR3aa: CSARDRTEAFF
CDR3nt: TGCAGTGCTAGAGATCGGACTGAAGCTTTCTTT

abundance: NA
d_gene: NA
j_gene: TRBJ1-1
v_gene: TRBV7-9
CDR3aa: CASSQGQGTNTEAFF
CDR3nt: TGTGCCAGCAGCCAGGGGCAGGGAACCAACACTGAAGCTTTCTTT

abundance: NA
d_gene: TRBD1
j_gene: TRBJ2-7
v_gene: TRBV20-1
CDR3aa: CSASGGTVSYEQYF
CDR3nt: TGCAGTGCTAGTGGTGGGACAGTCTCCTACGAGCAGTACTTC

abundance: NA
d_gene: NA
j_gene: TRBJ1-1
v_gene: TRBV30
CDR3aa: CAWSVDTEAFF
CDR3nt: TGTGCCTGGAGTGTCGACACTGAAGCTTTCTTT

abundance: NA
d_gene: NA
j_gene: TRBJ1-1
v_gene: TRBV27
CDR3aa: CASTSDRNTEAFF
CDR3nt: TGTGCCAGCACCTCCGACAGAAACACTGAAGCTTTCTTT

abundance: NA
d_gene: NA
j_gene: TRBJ2-2
v_gene: TRBV12-3/TRBV12-4
CDR3aa: CASSLLVAGELFF
CDR3nt: TGTGCCAGCAGTTTACTAGTCGCCGGGGAGCTGTTTTTT

abundance: once
d_gene: TRBD2
j_gene: TRBJ2-2
v_gene: TRBV7-2
CDR3aa: CASSLGAGTSGSWTGELFF
CDR3nt: TGTGCCAGCAGCCTAGGGGCGGGGACTAGCGGGAGTTGGACCGGGGAGCTGTTTTTT

abundance: NA
d_gene: NA
j_gene: TRBJ1-4
v_gene: TRBV11-3
CDR3aa: CASSLGVGAVTNEKLFF
CDR3nt: TGTGCCAGCAGCTTAGGAGTGGGGGCGGTAACTAATGAAAAACTGTTTTTT

abundance: NA
d_gene: TRBD1
j_gene: TRBJ1-2
v_gene: TRBV5-4
CDR3aa: CASSSDRANYGYTF
CDR3nt: TGTGCCAGCAGCTCTGACAGGGCTAACTATGGCTACACCTTC

abundance: few
d_gene: TRBD1
j_gene: TRBJ1-1
v_gene: TRBV5-1
CDR3aa: CASSFRTGENTEAFF
CDR3nt: TGCGCCAGCAGCTTCCGGACAGGGGAGAACACTGAAGCTTTCTTT

abundance: NA
d_gene: NA
j_gene: TRBJ2-2
v_gene: TRBV5-1
CDR3aa: CASSQGTLNTGELFF
CDR3nt: TGCGCCAGCAGCCAGGGGACATTGAACACCGGGGAGCTGTTTTTT

abundance: NA
d_gene: TRBD1
j_gene: TRBJ1-6
v_gene: TRBV7-2
CDR3aa: CASTWTGRNSPLHF
CDR3nt: TGTGCCAGCACCTGGACAGGGCGTAATTCACCCCTCCACTTT

abundance: NA
d_gene: TRBD1
j_gene: TRBJ2-5
v_gene: TRBV30
CDR3aa: CAWRVQGNGLGETQYF
CDR3nt: TGTGCCTGGAGAGTACAGGGGAACGGTCTTGGGGAGACCCAGTACTTC

abundance: NA
d_gene: TRBD1
j_gene: TRBJ1-1
v_gene: TRBV18
CDR3aa: CASSPYRGEAFF
CDR3nt: TGTGCCAGCTCACCCTACAGGGGTGAAGCTTTCTTT

abundance: NA
d_gene: NA
j_gene: TRBJ2-7
v_gene: TRBV9
CDR3aa: CASSVTRGSEQYF
CDR3nt: TGTGCCAGCAGCGTTACCAGGGGAAGCGAGCAGTACTTC

abundance: NA
d_gene: TRBD2
j_gene: TRBJ2-1
v_gene: TRBV5-6
CDR3aa: CASSLAKISGTGVREFF
CDR3nt: TGTGCCAGCAGCTTGGCGAAGATTAGCGGGACCGGGGTCCGGGAGTTCTTC

abundance: NA
d_gene: NA
j_gene: TRBJ1-1
v_gene: TRBV6-6
CDR3aa: CASSYTDNTEAFF
CDR3nt: TGTGCCAGCAGTTATACAGATAACACTGAAGCTTTCTTT

abundance: NA
d_gene: NA
j_gene: TRBJ2-7
v_gene: TRBV18
CDR3aa: CASSPHRAYEQYF
CDR3nt: TGTGCCAGCTCCCCCCACAGGGCCTACGAGCAGTACTTC

abundance: NA
d_gene: NA
j_gene: TRBJ1-6
v_gene: TRBV6-5
CDR3aa: CASVLQLNSPLHF
CDR3nt: TGTGCCAGCGTTTTACAGCTTAATTCACCCCTCCACTTT

abundance: few
d_gene: NA
j_gene: TRBJ2-1
v_gene: TRBV2
CDR3aa: CASSVRIAQVSYNEQFF
CDR3nt: TGTGCCAGCAGCGTCCGTATAGCCCAAGTCTCCTACAATGAGCAGTTCTTC

abundance: NA
d_gene: NA
j_gene: TRBJ2-7
v_gene: TRBV9
CDR3aa: CASSVEAGAAYEQYF
CDR3nt: TGTGCCAGCAGCGTTGAGGCAGGGGCGGCCTACGAGCAGTACTTC

abundance: few
d_gene: NA
j_gene: TRBJ1-5
v_gene: TRBV21-1
CDR3aa: CASSKQGPLYSNQPQHF
CDR3nt: TGTGCCAGCAGCAAGCAGGGGCCCCTTTATAGCAATCAGCCCCAGCATTTT

abundance: NA
d_gene: NA
j_gene: TRBJ1-4
v_gene: TRBV3-1/TRBV3-2
CDR3aa: CASSHAGWPTNEKLFF
CDR3nt: TGTGCCAGCAGCCACGCAGGGTGGCCAACTAATGAAAAACTGTTTTTT

abundance: NA
d_gene: NA
j_gene: TRBJ1-1
v_gene: TRBV10-3
CDR3aa: CAISEDPRGEAFF
CDR3nt: TGTGCCATCAGTGAGGATCCCCGGGGTGAAGCTTTCTTT

abundance: NA
d_gene: TRBD2
j_gene: TRBJ2-1
v_gene: TRBV6-1
CDR3aa: CASSEALGSGGRRYNEQFF
CDR3nt: TGTGCCAGCAGTGAAGCATTGGGTAGCGGGGGGAGGAGGTACAATGAGCAGTTCTTC